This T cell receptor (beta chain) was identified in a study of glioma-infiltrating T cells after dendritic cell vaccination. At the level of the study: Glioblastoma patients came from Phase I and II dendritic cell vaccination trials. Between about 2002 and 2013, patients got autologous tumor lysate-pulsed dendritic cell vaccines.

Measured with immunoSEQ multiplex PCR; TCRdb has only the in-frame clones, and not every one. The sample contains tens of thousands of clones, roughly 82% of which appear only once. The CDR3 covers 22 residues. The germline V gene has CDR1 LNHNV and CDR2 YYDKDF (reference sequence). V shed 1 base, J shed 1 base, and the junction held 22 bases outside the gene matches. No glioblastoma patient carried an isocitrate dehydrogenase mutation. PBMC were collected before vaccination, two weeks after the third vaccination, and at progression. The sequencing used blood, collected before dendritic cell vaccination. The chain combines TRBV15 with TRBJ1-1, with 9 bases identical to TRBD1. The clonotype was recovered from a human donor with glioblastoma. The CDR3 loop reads CATSRATPDRGVKMSRNTEAFF. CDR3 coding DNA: TGTGCCACCAGCAGAGCTACCCCGGACAGGGGAGTCAAGATGTCGAGGAACACTGAAGCTTTCTTT.